The clone carrying this T cell receptor (beta chain) appeared a single time. This table comes from immunoSEQ multiplex PCR, and its TCRdb copy is limited to in-frame clones, with some not included. The table includes under 170,000 clones, 85% to 95% detected once. The data were taken from a study of T cell responses to AZD1222 COVID-19 vaccine. Trimming took off 11 bases at V and 7 bases at J, with 17 bases between the two ends. The CDR3 is 13 residues long. From germline, CDR1 is LNHNV and CDR2 YYDKDF (reference sequence). This receptor was obtained from an adult in good health. The sample here was peripheral blood, taken on day 0 of AZD1222 vaccination. This rearrangement joins TRBV15 to TRBJ1-4; D remains ambiguous. CDR3 bases: TGTGCCTCCTCGCGGCTTAGGACTGAAAAACTGTTTTTT. Translation: CASSRLRTEKLFF.